This is a list of T cell receptor beta chains from one sample in a study of CD8+ T cells in alopecia areata. The assay was immunoSEQ multiplex PCR, and TCRdb's table has in-frame clones only and misses some. The data hold over 85,000 clones, with 70% to 80% observed a single time. Sequencing used CD8+ T cells sorted from blood, obtained around week 42, from a patient treated with tofacitinib. The receptor source for this set is a human donor with alopecia areata. Both conserved end residues are part of each CDR3. Each record gives: D gene, V gene, clone size, J gene, CDR3 DNA, CDR3 protein. D genes are given only for firm matches. The size of a clone is reported for some rows only, either as once, few or many, or as a class for expanded clones.

D gene: -; V gene: TRBV13; clone size: -; J gene: TRBJ2-7; CDR3 DNA: TGTGCCAGCAGCGGGACGGGAGACTACTACGAGCAGTACTTC; CDR3 protein: CASSGTGDYYEQYF
D gene: TRBD1; V gene: TRBV13; clone size: -; J gene: TRBJ1-1; CDR3 DNA: TGTGCCAGCAGCCTCGGACAGGGAGAAGCTTTCTTT; CDR3 protein: CASSLGQGEAFF
D gene: -; V gene: TRBV4-3; clone size: -; J gene: TRBJ2-3; CDR3 DNA: TGCGCCAGCAGCCAAGGGAGCCGGGGTTGGAGCACAGATACGCAGTATTTT; CDR3 protein: CASSQGSRGWSTDTQYF
D gene: -; V gene: TRBV4-3; clone size: -; J gene: TRBJ2-7; CDR3 DNA: TGCGCCAGCAGCCAAGTCGGGGGACCCGAGCAGTACTTC; CDR3 protein: CASSQVGGPEQYF
D gene: -; V gene: TRBV6-1; clone size: -; J gene: TRBJ1-4; CDR3 DNA: TGTGCCAGCAGTTACGGAGAAAAACTGTTTTTT; CDR3 protein: CASSYGEKLFF
D gene: -; V gene: TRBV29-1; clone size: -; J gene: TRBJ1-2; CDR3 DNA: TGCAGCGTTGAAATAGATTATGGCTACACCTTC; CDR3 protein: CSVEIDYGYTF
D gene: -; V gene: TRBV29-1; clone size: -; J gene: TRBJ1-2; CDR3 DNA: TGCAGCGTGCCGGGACTGCGGGGAGGCTACACCTTC; CDR3 protein: CSVPGLRGGYTF
D gene: -; V gene: TRBV29-1; clone size: few; J gene: TRBJ1-1; CDR3 DNA: TGCAGCGTTGAAAGCCAGGGTTTTGAAGCTTTCTTT; CDR3 protein: CSVESQGFEAFF
D gene: TRBD1; V gene: TRBV29-1; clone size: -; J gene: TRBJ2-1; CDR3 DNA: TGCAGCGTTGAGACCCGGGACAGGGGGCGTGAGCAGTTCTTC; CDR3 protein: CSVETRDRGREQFF
D gene: -; V gene: TRBV7-8; clone size: once; J gene: TRBJ2-1; CDR3 DNA: TGTGCCAGCAGCTTAGCAACCGGCAATGAGCAGTTCTTC; CDR3 protein: CASSLATGNEQFF
D gene: -; V gene: TRBV30; clone size: -; J gene: TRBJ2-2; CDR3 DNA: TGTGCCTGGAGCCTGTCGGGCCCCACCACCGGGGAGCTGTTTTTT; CDR3 protein: CAWSLSGPTTGELFF
D gene: -; V gene: TRBV30; clone size: -; J gene: TRBJ2-6; CDR3 DNA: TGTGCCTGGAGTGCGGGGTCCGGGGCCAACGTCCTGACTTTC; CDR3 protein: CAWSAGSGANVLTF
D gene: -; V gene: TRBV7-9; clone size: -; J gene: TRBJ2-1; CDR3 DNA: TGTGCCAGCAGCTTAGATAGATTTGAGCAGTTCTTC; CDR3 protein: CASSLDRFEQFF
D gene: -; V gene: TRBV6-5; clone size: -; J gene: TRBJ2-2; CDR3 DNA: TGTGCCAGCAGTTACTCACAAAGGACCGGGGAGCTGTTTTTT; CDR3 protein: CASSYSQRTGELFF
D gene: -; V gene: TRBV6-1; clone size: -; J gene: TRBJ2-7; CDR3 DNA: TGTGCCAGCAGTGATATATGGGAATCCGACGAGCAGTACTTC; CDR3 protein: CASSDIWESDEQYF
D gene: -; V gene: TRBV14; clone size: few; J gene: TRBJ2-3; CDR3 DNA: TGTGCCAGCAGCCAAGTTGGGGGATCCTTCACAGATACGCAGTATTTT; CDR3 protein: CASSQVGGSFTDTQYF
D gene: TRBD1; V gene: TRBV7-6; clone size: -; J gene: TRBJ1-5; CDR3 DNA: TGTGCCAGCAGCTTAGGGACAGGCTTCAATCAGCCCCAGCATTTT; CDR3 protein: CASSLGTGFNQPQHF